This T cell receptor beta chain was recorded in a study of PD-1 blockade in mismatch repair-deficient tumors. Study at large: Enrolled about 2012-2016, patients had progressing, pretreated mismatch repair-deficient cancers of 11 to 13 types.

V shed 0 bases, J shed 7 bases, and the junction held 5 bases outside the gene matches. This CDR3 has 17 residues. The germline gives CDR1 LNHDA, CDR2 SQIVND (reference sequence). Using immunoSEQ multiplex PCR, the repertoire was profiled, and TCRdb retains in-frame clones only, with some absent. Of about 39,000 clones listed, over 80% are singletons. All patients were mismatch repair deficient, assessed by either PCR or immunohistochemistry. The chain combines TRBV19 with TRBJ2-1; 14 bases fit TRBD2. This sequence was found in an adult with mismatch repair-deficient cancer. The specimen was PBMCs, collected about 40 weeks after starting pembrolizumab. The CDR3 nucleotides read TGTGCCAGTAGTATAGAGCGGGGGACTAGCGGGAGAAATGAGCAGTTCTTC. Residues: CASSIERGTSGRNEQFF.